The 17 T cell receptor beta chains below all came from one sample that was sequenced in a study of PD-L1 blockade in urothelial cancer. This table comes from immunoSEQ multiplex PCR, and its TCRdb copy is limited to in-frame clones, with some not included. The sample has 50,000 to 65,000 clones; about 87% are singletons. Material: PBMCs, obtained around atezolizumab (anti-PD-L1) treatment. Every receptor here comes from a man in his forties with urothelial cancer.

The gene calls are TRBV7-8 and TRBJ1-1; the match to TRBD1 covers 9 bases. CDR1 and CDR2 (germline): SGHVS, FQNEAQ. The CDR3 has 15 amino acids. After removal of 5 bases from V and 7 bases from J, the junction contained 11 bases not matched to a gene. CDR3 in DNA: TGTGCCAGCAGCCATTCCGGGACAGGGTCCGATGAAGCTTTCTTT. This translates into CASSHSGTGSDEAFF. Full variable domain (missing parts from reference TRBV7-8 and TRBJ1-1): GAGVSQSPRYKVAKRGQDVALRCDPISGHVSLFWYQQALGQGPEFLTYFQNEAQLDKSGLPSDRFFAERPEGSVSTLKIQRTQQEDSAVYLCASSHSGTGSDEAFFGQGTRLTVV.

The genes are TRBV28 and TRBJ2-7, with 12 bases identical to TRBD2. Losses at the gene ends were 8 bases for V and 4 bases for J; bases not matched to a gene: 9. From germline, CDR1 is MDHEN and CDR2 SYDVKM. The CDR3 is 15 amino acids. The CDR3 sequence is CASRQTSGRFYEQYF. CDR3 nucleotides: TGTGCCAGCCGACAGACTAGCGGGAGATTTTACGAGCAGTACTTC.

This chain uses TRBV5-4 with TRBJ1-2, with 10 positions matching TRBD1. The V gene's germline CDR1 is SGHNT and CDR2 YYREEE (reference sequence). V was pared by 4 bases and J by 6 bases, with 6 bases of the junction left unmatched. The CDR3 is made up of 14 amino acids. CDR3 loop: CASSMDRGDDGYTF. Here the CDR3 DNA reads TGTGCCAGCAGCATGGACAGGGGGGACGATGGCTACACCTTC.

This chain links TRBV5-1 with TRBJ2-5; D gene unclear. Trimming took 0 bases from V and 0 from J, leaving 6 bases between them. In germline, CDR1 is SGHRS, CDR2 YFSETQ. The CDR3 length is 14 residues. CDR3 in amino acids: CASSLAGNQETQYF. The DNA for the CDR3 is TGCGCCAGCAGCTTGGCAGGAAACCAAGAGACCCAGTACTTC.

The genes are TRBV7-9 and TRBJ1-2; D uncertain. V was pared by 5 bases and J by 0 bases, with 7 bases between. Germline V gene sequence: CDR1 SEHNR, CDR2 FQNEAQ (reference sequence). This CDR3 has 13 amino acids. The CDR3 bases are TGTGCCAGCAGCCCCCTTTCTAACTATGGCTACACCTTC. It is translated as CASSPLSNYGYTF.

The rearrangement links TRBV2 to TRBJ2-7; TRBD2 matches 9 bases. This CDR3 contains 14 residues. Germline CDR1 and CDR2: SNHLY and FYNNEI. Germline trimming cut 6 bases from V and 7 bases from J; bases unmatched to any gene: 10. The CDR3 DNA reads as TGTGCCAGCAGACTAGCGGGTCGGGGCGGGGAGCAGTACTTC. Translated, it gives CASRLAGRGGEQYF.

The rearrangement links TRBV7-2 to TRBJ2-7; D perhaps matches TRBD1 (5 bases). Trimming shortened V by 5 bases and J by 6 bases, and 20 bases separated the two germline ends. From germline, CDR1 is SGHTA and CDR2 FQGNSA. This CDR3 is built from 15 residues. In nucleotides, the CDR3 is TGTGCCAGCAGCGAGGCCCTGGGGCGGCGTGGCGAGCAGTACTTC. This encodes CASSEALGRRGEQYF.

The chain links TRBV11-2 to TRBJ2-7; D gene uncertain. The CDR3 sequence is 14 residues long. Trimming took off 5 bases at V and 6 bases at J, with 17 bases between the two ends. Germline V gives CDR1 SGHAT, CDR2 FQNNGV. CDR3 amino acids: CASSPIRVTGEQYF. The CDR3 bases are TGTGCCAGCAGCCCCATCCGGGTGACTGGCGAGCAGTACTTC.

The rearrangement links TRBV7-8 to TRBJ2-7; TRBD1 matches 11 bases. Germline assignment: CDR1 SGHVS and CDR2 FQNEAQ. V trimming: 1 base; J trimming: 6 bases; junction bases outside the gene matches: 5. This CDR3 region has 15 residues. As DNA, the CDR3 is TGTGCCAGCAGCTTAGTAGTGGGACAGGGGGGCGAGCAGTACTTC. Translation: CASSLVVGQGGEQYF.

The chain links TRBV27 to TRBJ2-2; no firm D call. The CDR3 consists of 13 residues. Trimming cost V 6 bases and J 0 bases, with 5 bases left between them. Per the germline V gene, CDR1 is MNHEY and CDR2 is SMNVEV (reference sequence). CDR3 DNA sequence: TGTGCCAGCAGCACACCGAACACCGGGGAGCTGTTTTTT. The encoded protein is CASSTPNTGELFF.

The gene calls are TRBV2 and TRBJ1-2, with D hard to call. The CDR3 spans 12 residues. Germline CDR1 is SNHLY and CDR2 is FYNNEI. Trimming took off 2 bases at V and 3 bases at J, with 4 bases between the two ends. The CDR3 DNA follows: TGTGCCAGCAGTGAAACAGACTATGGCTACACCTTC. It encodes CASSETDYGYTF.

The chain employs TRBV19 and TRBJ1-2; possibly TRBD1 for D (5 bases). CDR1 and CDR2 (germline): LNHDA, SQIVND (reference sequence). The V end was cut by 3 bases, the J end by 6 bases, with 17 bases between. The CDR3 runs 15 residues. Here the CDR3 DNA reads TGTGCCAGTAGTATTTGGTCGGCAGGGAAGGATGGCTACACCTTC. Its translation is CASSIWSAGKDGYTF.

The chain carries TRBV29-1 and TRBJ1-1; D is unclear. The germline gives CDR1 SQVTM, CDR2 ANQGSEA. Trimming pared 1 base from V and 0 bases from J, leaving 9 bases between. The CDR3 has 14 amino acids. The DNA for the CDR3 is TGCAGCGTTGAAGCAGGAAAAGTGAACACTGAAGCTTTCTTT. Its translation: CSVEAGKVNTEAFF. Combining the CDR3 with reference TRBV29-1 and TRBJ1-1 gives the whole variable domain SAVISQKPSRDICQRGTSLTIQCQVDSQVTMMFWYRQQPGQSLTLIATANQGSEATYESGFVIDKFPISRPNLTFSTLTVSNMSPEDSSIYLCSVEAGKVNTEAFFGQGTRLTVV.

V gene TRBV28 combines with J gene TRBJ2-3, with D possibly TRBD2 on 6 matching bases. Per the germline V gene, CDR1 is MDHEN and CDR2 is SYDVKM. The CDR3 runs to 17 residues. With 3 bases removed from V and 2 bases from J, the gap between germline ends came to 18 bases. The CDR3 DNA reads TGTGCCAGCAGTTTCGGTACTAGCTTGGAGAACACAGATACGCAGTATTTT. Its translation is CASSFGTSLENTDTQYF.

V usage is TRBV19 and J usage is TRBJ2-3; a weak D match, TRBD2 (6 bases). V dropped 7 bases and J dropped 1 base, with 12 bases sitting between them. Germline values: CDR1 LNHDA, CDR2 SQIVND (reference sequence). This CDR3 region has 14 residues. CDR3 nucleotide sequence: TGTGCCAGTATTGGCAGGGAGGGCACAGATACGCAGTATTTT. This gives the protein CASIGREGTDTQYF.

The chain employs TRBV9 and TRBJ2-6; no reliable D call. Trimming shortened V by 0 bases and J by 0 bases, and 4 bases separated the two germline ends. Germline CDR1 is SGDLS and CDR2 is YYNGEE. The CDR3 has 15 residues. In nucleotides, the CDR3 is TGTGCCAGCAGCGTAGTCAGCTCTGGGGCCAACGTCCTGACTTTC. Translated: CASSVVSSGANVLTF.

The chain employs TRBV12-5 and TRBJ2-1; D not resolved. The CDR3 extends over 15 amino acids. Germline CDR1 reads LGHNT; CDR2 reads FRNRAP. V shed 1 base and J shed 2 bases, with 9 bases lying between them. The CDR3 DNA sequence: TGTGCTAGTGGTTTGGGGCCCCCCCCCTACAATGAGCAGTTCTTC. Amino acid sequence: CASGLGPPPYNEQFF.